The subject of this entry is one T cell receptor beta chain. The record originates from a study of blood T cell repertoires in COVID-19. Overall study context: COVID-19 samples from acute and convalescent phases originated in the United States, Italy and Spain.

The V and J ends lost 0 bases and 8 bases, in that order; junction bases with no gene match: 12. From germline, CDR1 is GTSNPN and CDR2 SVGIG (reference sequence). The CDR3 loop spans 15 amino acids. Cohort allocation depended upon clinical history that participants reported. People in the exposed group encountered a COVID-19 case within 2 weeks before entering the study. Original analysis: Estimation of nucleated cell counts was performed using reference gene primer amplification. Measured with immunoSEQ multiplex PCR; TCRdb has only the in-frame clones, and not every one. The V and J calls and clone size are taken from that table; D and trimming were inferred from the DNA. The table has around 200,000 clones, 86% seen once.

The chain has TRBV30 and TRBJ1-2; TRBD1 matches at 7 bases. Sequenced sample: PBMCs or T cells enriched from blood (not recorded which). The source of this sequence is a woman in her 30s who had been exposed to COVID-19. The CDR3 region has the DNA TGTGCCTGGAGTGTAATTCGACAGGGTGGGGGAGGCTACACCTTC. Translating gives CAWSVIRQGGGGYTF.